Presented here are 5 T cell receptor beta chains from one specimen sequenced in a study of T cells in Graves' hyperthyroidism and ophthalmopathy. RNA transcripts were the template for amplifying TCR beta CDR3 regions. HTBI primers were used for first-round RT-PCR of the TCR CDR3. TCRdb recomputed calls from the multiplex PCR reads with MiXCR, one row per CDR3 protein. The profile covers about 740,000 distinct CDR3 sequences, with 13% to 15% appearing a single time and 10% taken by the ten largest. The sample comprised blood. These receptors were collected from a woman aged 18-29 years with Graves' hyperthyroidism.

The CDR3 loop is CASSEGQMSDTQYF. The CDR3 DNA reads as TGTGCCAGCAGTGAAGGGCAAATGTCCGATACGCAGTATTTT. J is TRBJ2-3 and V is TRBV25-1; D is unclear. Germline V gives CDR1 MGHDK, CDR2 SYGVNS. This CDR3 contains 14 residues. Trimming stripped 2 bases from V and 6 bases from J, with 12 bases between. Complete variable domain (other parts from reference TRBV25-1 and TRBJ2-3): EADIYQTPRYLVIGTGKKITLECSQTMGHDKMYWYQQDPGMELHLIHYSYGVNSTEKGDLSSESTVSRIRTEHFPLTLESARPSHTSQYLCASSEGQMSDTQYFGPGTRLTVL.

This clonotype was counted ten times or more. The chain links TRBV27 to TRBJ2-5; 7 bases map to TRBD2. Germline CDR1 MNHEY, CDR2 SMNVEV (reference sequence). The junction had 16 bases not matched to a gene; V was cut back by 5 bases and J by 4 bases. The CDR3 totals 17 residues. This chain's CDR3 is CASSTAYWGGLGETQYF. The CDR3 DNA follows: TGTGCCAGCAGTACAGCCTACTGGGGGGGATTGGGAGAGACCCAGTACTTC.

This clonotype was seen only a few times. The CDR3, as DNA: TGTGCCAGCAGTGACCCCCCCGGGGGGGCCGGGCAGCCCCAGCATTTT. Translated: CASSDPPGGAGQPQHF. The chain is built from TRBV12-3 or TRBV12-4 and TRBJ1-5; the D gene is possibly TRBD1 (6 bases). The CDR3 totals 16 residues. V was trimmed by 5 bases and J by 7 bases, leaving 21 bases between them.

This clonotype has a handful of counts. The chain has TRBV11-2 and TRBJ2-1; possibly TRBD1 for D (5 bases). This CDR3 has 13 residues. The germline V and J ends were trimmed by 1 base and 9 bases, with 10 bases remaining between them. CDR1 SGHAT and CDR2 FQNNGV come from the germline V gene. The DNA of the CDR3 is TGTGCCAGCAGCTTAGGGGGCTACGGTGAGCAGTTCTTC. This codes for CASSLGGYGEQFF.

The CDR3 here is CASSTLPGQGPETQYF. The CDR3 nucleotides are TGTGCCAGTAGTACGCTCCCGGGACAGGGTCCAGAGACCCAGTACTTC. The chain links TRBV19 to TRBJ2-5; the match to TRBD1 covers 9 bases. Trimming took 4 bases from V and 4 from J; bases not matched to a gene: 10. Germline values: CDR1 LNHDA, CDR2 SQIVND (reference sequence). This CDR3 contains 16 residues.